This T cell receptor (beta chain) was found in a study of OX40 agonist ivuxolimab in advanced cancers. The assay was immunoSEQ multiplex PCR, and TCRdb's table has in-frame clones only and misses some. The sample includes tens of thousands of clones, 60% to 80% seen only once; the top ten take over 20%. Germline V gives CDR1 MDHEN, CDR2 SYDVKM. With V trimmed by 5 bases and J by 0 bases, 4 bases remained unmatched. The CDR3 contains 14 residues. The chain links TRBV28 to TRBJ2-7, with 7 bases identical to TRBD2. The sequence came from an adult with an advanced solid tumor such as melanoma, head and neck, liver or kidney cancer. The sequencing here drew on CD4+ or CD8+ T cells sorted from blood, taken in a trial of the OX40 agonist ivuxolimab. The CDR3 loop reads CASSGASGSYEQYF. The CDR3 coding sequence is TGTGCCAGCAGTGGGGCTAGCGGCTCCTACGAGCAGTACTTC.